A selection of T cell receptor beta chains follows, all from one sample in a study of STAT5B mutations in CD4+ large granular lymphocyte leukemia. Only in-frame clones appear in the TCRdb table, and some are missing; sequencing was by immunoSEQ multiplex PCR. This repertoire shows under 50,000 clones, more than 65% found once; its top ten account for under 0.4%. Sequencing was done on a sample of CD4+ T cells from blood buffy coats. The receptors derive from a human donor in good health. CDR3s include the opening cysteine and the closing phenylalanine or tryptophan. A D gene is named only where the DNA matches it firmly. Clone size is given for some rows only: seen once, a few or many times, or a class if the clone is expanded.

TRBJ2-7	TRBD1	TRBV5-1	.	CASSPGTGNYEQYF	TGCGCCAGCAGCCCCGGGACAGGGAATTACGAGCAGTACTTC
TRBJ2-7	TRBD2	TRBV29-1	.	CSVVGLLAGDTYEQYF	TGCAGCGTTGTCGGGCTACTAGCGGGAGATACCTACGAGCAGTACTTC
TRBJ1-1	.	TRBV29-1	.	CSVDSGLGNTEAFF	TGCAGCGTTGATTCAGGGTTGGGGAACACTGAAGCTTTCTTT
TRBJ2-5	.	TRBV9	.	CASSVGTKQETQYF	TGTGCCAGCAGCGTCGGGACAAAACAAGAGACCCAGTACTTC
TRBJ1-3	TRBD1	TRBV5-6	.	CASSLMTGERNTIYF	TGTGCCAGCAGCTTGATGACAGGGGAGCGAAACACCATATATTTT
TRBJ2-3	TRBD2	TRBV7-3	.	CASSLTSSASGSTDTQYF	TGTGCCAGCAGCTTAACCAGCTCGGCTAGCGGGAGCACAGATACGCAGTATTTT
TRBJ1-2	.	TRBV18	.	CASSPNAGVNYGYTF	TGTGCCAGCTCACCAAACGCAGGGGTTAACTATGGCTACACCTTC
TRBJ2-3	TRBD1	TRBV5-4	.	CASSEQGYTQYF	TGTGCCAGCAGCGAACAGGGGTATACGCAGTATTTT
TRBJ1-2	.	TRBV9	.	CASSSRAGGDYGYTF	TGTGCCAGCAGCTCACGGGCGGGAGGCGACTATGGCTACACCTTC
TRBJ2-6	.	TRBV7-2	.	CASSSFGVFSGANVLTF	TGTGCCAGCAGCTCCTTTGGTGTTTTCTCTGGGGCCAACGTCCTGACTTTC
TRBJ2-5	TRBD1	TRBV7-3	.	CASSPQTGGGETQYF	TGTGCCAGCAGCCCCCAGACAGGGGGCGGGGAGACCCAGTACTTC
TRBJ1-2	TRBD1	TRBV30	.	CAWSVKGTERHTF	TGTGCCTGGAGTGTGAAGGGGACAGAACGTCACACCTTC
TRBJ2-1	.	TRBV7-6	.	CASSLVGSFGSDEQFF	TGTGCCAGCAGCTTAGTAGGGTCCTTCGGGTCCGATGAGCAGTTCTTC
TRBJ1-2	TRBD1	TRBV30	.	CAWSVRQTGAYGYTF	TGTGCCTGGAGTGTACGTCAGACAGGGGCCTATGGCTACACCTTC
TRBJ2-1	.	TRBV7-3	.	CASRGNEQFF	TGTGCCAGCAGGGGGAATGAGCAGTTCTTC
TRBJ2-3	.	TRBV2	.	CASSKGTISTDTQYF	TGTGCCAGCAGTAAGGGGACAATTAGCACAGATACGCAGTATTTT
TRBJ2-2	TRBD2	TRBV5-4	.	CASSSSGGHNTGELFF	TGTGCCAGCAGCTCTAGCGGGGGGCACAACACCGGGGAGCTGTTTTTT
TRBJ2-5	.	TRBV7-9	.	CASSFYREGETQYF	TGTGCCAGCAGCTTTTACAGGGAAGGGGAGACCCAGTACTTC
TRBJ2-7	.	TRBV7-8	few	CASSPGQPSYEQYF	TGTGCCAGCAGCCCCGGCCAGCCGAGCTACGAGCAGTACTTC
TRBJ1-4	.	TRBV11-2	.	CASSAAQDRPYEKLFF	TGTGCCAGCAGCGCAGCTCAGGACAGACCCTATGAAAAACTGTTTTTT
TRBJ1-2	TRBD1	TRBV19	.	CASSIDITGGYGYTF	TGTGCCAGTAGTATAGACATAACAGGGGGCTATGGCTACACCTTC
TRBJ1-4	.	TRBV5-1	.	CASSLEGTPNEKLFF	TGCGCCAGCAGCTTGGAAGGGACACCCAATGAAAAACTGTTTTTT
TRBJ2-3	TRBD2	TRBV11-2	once	CASSQGTSVDTQYF	TGTGCCAGCAGCCAAGGGACTAGCGTAGATACGCAGTATTTT
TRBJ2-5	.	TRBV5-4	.	CASSWNSLTYQETQYF	TGTGCCAGCAGCTGGAACTCTCTAACCTACCAAGAGACCCAGTACTTC
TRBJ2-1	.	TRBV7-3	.	CASSFSRHTRDEQFF	TGTGCCAGCAGCTTTTCAAGGCATACAAGGGATGAGCAGTTCTTC
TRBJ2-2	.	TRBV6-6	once	CASSSRQDSNTGELFF	TGTGCCAGCAGTTCACGACAGGACTCGAACACCGGGGAGCTGTTTTTT
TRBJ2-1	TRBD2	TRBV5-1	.	CASSLPRTSSDEQFF	TGCGCCAGCAGCTTGCCGAGGACTAGCAGTGATGAGCAGTTCTTC
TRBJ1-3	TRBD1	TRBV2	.	CASSPRGRAGGISSGNTIYF	TGTGCCAGCAGTCCCAGGGGGCGCGCGGGCGGGATCAGCTCTGGAAACACCATATATTTT